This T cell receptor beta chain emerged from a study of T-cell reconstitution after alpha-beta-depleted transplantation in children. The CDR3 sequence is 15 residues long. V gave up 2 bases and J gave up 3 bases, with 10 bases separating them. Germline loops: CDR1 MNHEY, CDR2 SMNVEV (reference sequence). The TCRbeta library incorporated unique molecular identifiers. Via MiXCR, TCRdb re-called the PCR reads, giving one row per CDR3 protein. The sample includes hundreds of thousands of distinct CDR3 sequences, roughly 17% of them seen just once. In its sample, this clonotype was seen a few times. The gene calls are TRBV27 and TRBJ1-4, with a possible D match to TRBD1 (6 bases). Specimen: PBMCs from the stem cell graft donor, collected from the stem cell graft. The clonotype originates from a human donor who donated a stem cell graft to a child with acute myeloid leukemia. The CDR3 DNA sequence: TGTGCCAGCAGTTTAGGGGGGCTGCCTAATGAAAAACTGTTTTTT. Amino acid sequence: CASSLGGLPNEKLFF.